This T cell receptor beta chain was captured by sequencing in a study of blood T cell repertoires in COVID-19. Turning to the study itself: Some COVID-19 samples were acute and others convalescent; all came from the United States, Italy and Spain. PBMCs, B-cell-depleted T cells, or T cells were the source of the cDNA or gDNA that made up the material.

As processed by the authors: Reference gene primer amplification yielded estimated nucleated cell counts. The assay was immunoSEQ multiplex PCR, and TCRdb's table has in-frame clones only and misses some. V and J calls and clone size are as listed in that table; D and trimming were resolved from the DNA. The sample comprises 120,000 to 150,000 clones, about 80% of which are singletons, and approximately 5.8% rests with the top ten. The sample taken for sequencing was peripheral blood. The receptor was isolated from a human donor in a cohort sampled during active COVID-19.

For the CDR3, the DNA is TGTGCCAGCAGCTTAGAGGCAGCGGGGTCGGACACCATATATTTT. Its translation is CASSLEAAGSDTIYF. The chain is built from TRBV7-2 and TRBJ1-3; D not resolved. Trimming removed 1 base at V and 8 bases at J, with 15 bases between. The germline V gene has CDR1 SGHTA and CDR2 FQGNSA. This CDR3 region has 15 residues.